What follows describes a single T cell receptor beta chain. Its antigen remains unidentified. These data originate in a study of CD8 T cells in ankylosing spondylitis. General observations from the study: Existing reports had already noted some motif variants in reactive arthritis synovial fluid and blood. Blood from ankylosing spondylitis patients appeared to carry a characteristic roughly eight-variant TCR beta motif. Significant enrichment of disease-linked clones was reported in matched ankylosing spondylitis synovial fluid.

TCRdb reprocessed the 5' RACE reads with MiXCR, giving one entry per CDR3 protein. The sample contains about 450,000 distinct CDR3 sequences, approximately 26% of which appear only once. This clonotype originated in a male donor with ankylosing spondylitis. The sample consisted of blood, either unsorted or a sorted T cell fraction (not recorded which).

CDR3 sequence (DNA): TGCGCCAGCATGGCTAGCGGGGCCAATGAGCAGTTCTTC. Amino acid sequence: CASMASGANEQFF. The J gene is TRBJ2-1, the V gene TRBV10-2; 9 bases map to TRBD2. CDR3 size: 13 residues. V dropped 7 bases and J dropped 6; count of bases not matched to a gene: 4. In germline, CDR1 is WSHSY, CDR2 SAAADI.